The 17 T cell receptor beta chains listed next were all sequenced from one sample in a study of shared clonotypes between healthy human individuals. Only in-frame clones appear in the TCRdb table, and some are missing; sequencing was by immunoSEQ multiplex PCR. The table shows about 990,000 clones, with about four fifths occurring only once. The specimen was memory CD4+ T cells from PBMCs. Subset here: CD45RA-negative fraction. These receptors were obtained from a man younger than 35 in good health. Some clones in this sample may be carry-over from other donors' samples.

The genes are TRBV7-9 and TRBJ2-3; D unclear. Trimming left V 1 base short and J 2 bases short, with 16 bases between. CDR1 is SEHNR and CDR2 is FQNEAQ in the germline V gene (reference sequence). The CDR3 sequence is 17 residues long. CDR3 DNA sequence: TGTGCCAGCAGCTTAGGGCGGCCAGAGATTTTCACAGATACGCAGTATTTT. It is translated as CASSLGRPEIFTDTQYF.

The V gene is TRBV28, the J gene TRBJ1-4, with a tentative D call TRBD1 (5 bases). Germline CDR1 reads MDHEN; CDR2 reads SYDVKM. V gave up 3 bases and J gave up 5 bases, with 10 bases separating them. This CDR3 is built from 14 residues. The CDR3 nucleotides are TGTGCCAGCAGTTTGCAGGGCGAGAATGAAAAACTGTTTTTT. Amino acids: CASSLQGENEKLFF.

The V gene is TRBV5-6, the J gene TRBJ2-5; D not certain. The length of the CDR3 is 14 residues. Trimming removed 0 bases from V and 1 base from J, with 7 bases in between. Germline CDR1 reads SGHDT; CDR2 reads YYEEEE. CDR3 nucleotides: TGTGCCAGCAGCTTGGATCCCAGCCAAGAGACCCAGTACTTC. Its translation: CASSLDPSQETQYF.

This clone turned up a few times. The chain links TRBV15 to TRBJ1-3; a weak D match, TRBD1 (6 bases). The CDR3 runs 13 residues. Trimming shortened V by 5 bases and J by 7 bases, and 12 bases separated the two germline ends. CDR1 and CDR2 from the germline V gene are LNHNV and YYDKDF (reference sequence). CDR3 nucleotides: TGTGCCACCAGCGCCCTTAGGGGGAACACCATATATTTT. This codes for CATSALRGNTIYF. Full variable domain (rest looked up from reference TRBV15 and TRBJ1-3): DAMVIQNPRYQVTQFGKPVTLSCSQTLNHNVMYWYQQKSSQAPKLLFHYYDKDFNNEADTPDNFQSRRPNTSFCFLDIRSPGLGDTAMYLCATSALRGNTIYFGEGSWLTVV.

The J gene is TRBJ2-1, the V gene TRBV14; possibly TRBD1 for D (5 bases). Germline lookup yields CDR1 SGHDN and CDR2 FVKESK. Trimming stripped 1 base from V and 5 bases from J, with 15 bases between. CDR3 length: 16 amino acids. The CDR3 DNA sequence: TGTGCCAGCAGCCAAGTAACCAGGGTTCTCCACAATGAGCAGTTCTTC. It specifies CASSQVTRVLHNEQFF.

This chain joins TRBV7-3 and TRBJ2-1, with TRBD2 matching 14 bases. J lost 1 base, V lost 4 bases, and 18 bases had no gene match. This CDR3 spans 22 amino acids. Germline V gene sequence: CDR1 SGHTA, CDR2 FQGTGA. The CDR3 protein is CASSSVRPGLAGARGSYNEQFF. CDR3 nucleotide sequence: TGTGCCAGCAGCTCGGTTCGACCGGGACTAGCGGGAGCGCGGGGGTCCTACAATGAGCAGTTCTTC.

As for this clone: This could be a read error, since a much larger clone is one nucleotide away. Other DNA sequences in the sample encode the same CDR3. The V call is TRBV27, the J call TRBJ1-5; D not certain. The ends were cut back, 2 bases at V and 0 bases at J, with 5 bases in the middle. Germline V gives CDR1 MNHEY, CDR2 SMNVEV (reference sequence). This CDR3 is 14 amino acids long. The CDR3, as DNA: TGTGCCAGCAGTTTAGGAGATAGCAATCAGCCCCAGCATTTT. It yields the protein CASSLGDSNQPQHF.

J is TRBJ1-4 and V is TRBV6-4; a weak D match, TRBD1 (6 bases). The ends were cut back, 5 bases at V and 8 bases at J, with 12 bases in the middle. Germline V gene data show CDR1 as MRHNA and CDR2 as SNTAGT. CDR3 length: 13 residues. CDR3 sequence (DNA): TGTGCCAGCAGTACAGGGATTGGGGAAAAACTGTTTTTT. Translation gives CASSTGIGEKLFF.

V is TRBV18 and J is TRBJ2-1; no clear D. The CDR3 contains 16 residues. Germline V gene data show CDR1 as KGHSH and CDR2 as LQKENI. The V end lost 4 bases, the J end lost 3 bases, and 16 bases lay between the germline ends. The CDR3 here is CASSRPTRGDYNEQFF. Here the CDR3 DNA reads TGTGCCAGCTCACGACCGACACGAGGAGACTACAATGAGCAGTTCTTC.

The gene calls are TRBV5-6 and TRBJ1-2; D may be TRBD1 (6 bases). The germline V gene encodes CDR1 SGHDT and CDR2 YYEEEE. The CDR3 contains 13 residues. Trimming removed 1 base from V and 4 bases from J, with 8 bases in between. CDR3 residues: CASSLLGGYGYTF. The DNA for the CDR3 is TGTGCCAGCAGCTTGCTAGGGGGCTATGGCTACACCTTC.

With respect to this clone: Other DNA sequences within the sample encode an identical CDR3. The V call is TRBV18, the J call TRBJ2-3; unclear D gene. From germline, CDR1 is KGHSH and CDR2 LQKENI. The V end lost 1 base, the J end lost 4 bases, and 3 bases lay between the germline ends. The length of the CDR3 is 12 residues. The CDR3 is CASSPLADTQYF. The DNA of the CDR3 is TGTGCCAGCTCACCACTTGCAGATACGCAGTATTTT.

This clone was seen only once. This chain joins TRBV18 and TRBJ1-1; 8 bases agree with TRBD1. Germline assignment: CDR1 KGHSH and CDR2 LQKENI. V gave up 6 bases and J gave up 1 base; unmatched junction bases: 19. This CDR3 comprises 19 residues. The CDR3 protein is CASSPRTLRGDRGNTEAFF. CDR3 nucleotides: TGTGCCAGCTCCCCCCGAACTCTAAGAGGCGACAGGGGGAACACTGAAGCTTTCTTT.

The chain couples TRBV6-5 to TRBJ2-7; D is unresolved. The CDR3 is 15 amino acids. Looked up from germline, CDR1 is MNHEY and CDR2 is SVGAGI. V gave up 2 bases and J gave up 2 bases, with 13 bases separating them. The CDR3 loop reads CASSYVSDPPYEQYF. CDR3 DNA sequence: TGTGCCAGCAGTTACGTATCGGATCCCCCCTACGAGCAGTACTTC.

J is TRBJ2-7 and V is TRBV6-1; D not certain. This CDR3 region has 15 residues. V was clipped by 0 bases and J by 5 bases, with 14 bases between them. In germline, CDR1 is MNHNS, CDR2 SASEGT. This chain's CDR3 is CASSEARRPGHEQYF. CDR3 bases: TGTGCCAGCAGTGAAGCGCGAAGGCCCGGCCACGAGCAGTACTTC.

Only one count was recorded for this clone. The chain recombines TRBV28 with TRBJ1-1; D possibly corresponds to TRBD1 (5 bases). The V and J ends lost 6 bases and 10 bases respectively, with 18 bases between them. The germline gives CDR1 MDHEN, CDR2 SYDVKM. This CDR3 is built from 13 residues. The CDR3 bases are TGTGCCAGCAGCCGTCCCGGGACCTGGAGAGCTTTCTTT. Its translation: CASSRPGTWRAFF.

The V and J genes are TRBV2 and TRBJ1-5, with D unresolved. The CDR3 sequence is 16 residues long. The germline gives CDR1 SNHLY, CDR2 FYNNEI. V lost 4 bases and J 1 base, leaving 14 bases between the germline ends. This CDR3 reads CASSAGPQRSNQPQHF. As DNA, the CDR3 is TGTGCCAGCAGTGCGGGCCCGCAGAGAAGCAATCAGCCCCAGCATTTT.

The V call is TRBV4-1, the J call TRBJ2-3; TRBD2 aligns across 11 bases. Germline CDR1 is MGHRA and CDR2 is YSYEKL. J lost 0 bases, V lost 4 bases, and 6 bases had no gene match. The CDR3 extends over 17 amino acids. CDR3 sequence reads: CASSPKRTSGSTDTQYF. The CDR3 DNA follows: TGCGCCAGCAGCCCCAAGCGGACTAGCGGGAGCACAGATACGCAGTATTTT.